The 10 T cell receptor beta chains presented below share a single source sample, sequenced in a study of shared clonotypes between healthy human individuals. Profiled with immunoSEQ multiplex PCR; TCRdb holds only in-frame clones, not every one. The sample carries some 120,000 clones, about 70% recorded once. The material sequenced was memory CD8+ T cells sorted from blood. Subset defined: CD45RO+ cells pooled with CCR7-negative TemRA cells. The origin of the receptors is a woman aged 25 to 39 in good health.

This clone was seen a few times. J is TRBJ1-4 and V is TRBV6-1; maybe TRBD1 (5 bases). V lost 3 bases to trimming and J lost 4 bases, with 12 bases between them. The CDR3 runs to 15 residues. Per the germline V gene, CDR1 is MNHNS and CDR2 is SASEGT. This CDR3 reads CASSESAGGNEKLFF. CDR3 nucleotide sequence: TGTGCCAGCAGTGAGTCTGCGGGGGGTAATGAAAAACTGTTTTTT.

The chain carries TRBV27 and TRBJ2-3; D gene uncertain. The CDR3 extends over 12 amino acids. Germline V gives CDR1 MNHEY, CDR2 SMNVEV (reference sequence). Trimming shortened V by 5 bases and J by 2 bases, and 5 bases separated the two germline ends. The CDR3 bases are TGTGCCAGCAGTCATAACACAGATACGCAGTATTTT. The encoded protein is CASSHNTDTQYF.

The chain combines TRBV10-3 with TRBJ2-5; D not resolved. The CDR3 loop spans 15 amino acids. Per germline, CDR1 ENHRY and CDR2 SYGVKD. The V and J ends lost 2 bases and 3 bases respectively, with 13 bases between them. CDR3 sequence: CAISEVNGNKETQYF. CDR3 DNA: TGTGCCATCAGTGAGGTAAACGGAAACAAAGAGACCCAGTACTTC.

This clone was seen only a few times. The CDR3 sequence: CASSTGATYEQYF. The CDR3 DNA follows: TGTGCCAGCAGTACAGGCGCAACCTACGAGCAGTACTTC. The chain uses TRBV27 and TRBJ2-7, with D tentatively TRBD1 (5 bases). The CDR3 is 13 residues long. Looked up from germline, CDR1 is MNHEY and CDR2 is SMNVEV (reference sequence). Trimming shortened V by 5 bases and J by 2 bases, and 10 bases separated the two germline ends.

By share, this clone ranks as medium-sized. This sample also contains other DNA sequences that code for the same CDR3. This sequence joins TRBV6-1 and TRBJ2-3; either TRBD1 or TRBD2 may fit D (5 bases each). The germline V and J ends were trimmed by 6 bases and 0 bases, with 13 bases remaining between them. This CDR3 comprises 15 residues. Germline loops: CDR1 MNHNS, CDR2 SASEGT. The CDR3 region is CASSLQDSSTDTQYF. CDR3 DNA sequence: TGTGCCAGCAGCTTACAGGACTCTAGCACAGATACGCAGTATTTT.

This clone showed up just a few times. The chain carries TRBV4-2 and TRBJ1-4, with 9 bases aligning to TRBD1. V trimming: 0 bases; J trimming: 7 bases; junction bases outside the gene matches: 9. Germline values: CDR1 LGHNA, CDR2 YNFKEQ. This CDR3 has 17 amino acids. CDR3: CASSQEAGGTGSEKLFF. CDR3 DNA: TGTGCCAGCAGCCAAGAGGCTGGTGGGACAGGGAGTGAAAAACTGTTTTTT.

The chain employs TRBV7-8 and TRBJ2-1; 12 nucleotides agree with TRBD2. Germline V gene data show CDR1 as SGHVS and CDR2 as FQNEAQ. CDR3 length: 16 residues. The trim removed 5 bases at V and 0 bases at J, leaving 2 bases unmatched. The CDR3, as DNA: TGTGCCAGCAGCAAGGGACTAGCGGGCTCCTACAATGAGCAGTTCTTC. This gives the protein CASSKGLAGSYNEQFF.

The rearrangement uses TRBV28 and TRBJ1-1; D ambiguous. The CDR3 extends over 13 amino acids. Germline CDR1 and CDR2: MDHEN and SYDVKM. Trimming removed 6 bases from V and 4 bases from J, with 12 bases in between. CDR3 nucleotides: TGTGCCAGCAGCTTCCCCGAGGGCACTGAAGCTTTCTTT. Translated, it gives CASSFPEGTEAFF.

This chain links TRBV28 with TRBJ1-5; unclear D gene. The CDR3 runs 14 residues. V lost 2 bases, J lost 6 bases, and 11 bases lay in between. In germline, CDR1 is MDHEN, CDR2 SYDVKM. For the CDR3, the DNA is TGTGCCAGCAGTTTACTGCAGGCCGGTCAGCCCCAGCATTTT. Translation: CASSLLQAGQPQHF. Combining the CDR3 with reference TRBV28 and TRBJ1-5 gives the whole variable domain DVKVTQSSRYLVKRTGEKVFLECVQDMDHENMFWYRQDPGLGLRLIYFSYDVKMKEKGDIPEGYSVSREKKERFSLILESASTNQTSMYLCASSLLQAGQPQHFGDGTRLSIL.

The CDR3 loop reads CASVRGYEQYF. CDR3 nucleotides: TGTGCCAGCGTCAGGGGTTACGAGCAGTACTTC. This chain joins TRBV2 and TRBJ2-7, with D maybe TRBD1 (6 bases). This CDR3 is 11 amino acids long. The ends were cut back, 8 bases at V and 4 bases at J, with 9 bases in the middle. The V gene's germline CDR1 is SNHLY and CDR2 FYNNEI.